This TCR beta chain was captured by sequencing in a study of control samples from healthy donors and cancer patients. The protocol was immunoSEQ multiplex PCR, while the TCRdb copy is restricted to in-frame clones and leaves out a portion. This table has approximately 120,000 clones, about 89% appearing once. Trimming left V 0 bases short and J 7 bases short, with 10 bases between. The CDR3 consists of 14 residues. Germline V gene lookup returns CDR1 SEHNR and CDR2 FQNEAQ (reference sequence). The sequence came from a woman aged 45 to 65 in good health. The specimen was blood. The chain uses TRBV7-9 and TRBJ1-5; weak D call: TRBD1 (5 bases). The CDR3 loop reads CASSLATGAQPQHF. The CDR3 region has the DNA TGTGCCAGCAGCTTAGCGACCGGGGCGCAGCCCCAGCATTTT. Using reference TRBV7-9 and TRBJ1-5 for the parts outside the CDR3, the full variable domain is DTGVSQNPRHKITKRGQNVTFRCDPISEHNRLYWYRQTLGQGPEFLTYFQNEAQLEKSRLLSDRFSAERPKGSFSTLEIQRTEQGDSAMYLCASSLATGAQPQHFGDGTRLSIL.